This T cell receptor (beta chain) was obtained from a study of blood T cell repertoires in COVID-19. About the study: Specimens from acute and convalescent COVID-19 originated in the United States, Italy and Spain. Sample material is recorded as cDNA or gDNA derived from T cells, B-cell-depleted T cells, or PBMCs.

The CDR3 is 15 amino acids. Trimming cost V 5 bases and J 3 bases; bases outside gene matches: 9. Per germline, CDR1 SGHTA and CDR2 FQGNSA. This clone was counted only a few times. Here immunoSEQ multiplex PCR was the method, and the copy in TCRdb shows in-frame clones only, minus some. This table holds tens of thousands of clones, roughly four fifths found once. The sequenced material came from peripheral blood. This chain connects TRBV7-2 to TRBJ2-7; the match to TRBD1 covers 8 bases. The TCR originated in a woman older than 75 with active or convalescent COVID-19. The DNA for the CDR3 is TGTGCCAGCAGCCTCAGACAGGGGCCGAACTACGAGCAGTACTTC. It specifies CASSLRQGPNYEQYF.